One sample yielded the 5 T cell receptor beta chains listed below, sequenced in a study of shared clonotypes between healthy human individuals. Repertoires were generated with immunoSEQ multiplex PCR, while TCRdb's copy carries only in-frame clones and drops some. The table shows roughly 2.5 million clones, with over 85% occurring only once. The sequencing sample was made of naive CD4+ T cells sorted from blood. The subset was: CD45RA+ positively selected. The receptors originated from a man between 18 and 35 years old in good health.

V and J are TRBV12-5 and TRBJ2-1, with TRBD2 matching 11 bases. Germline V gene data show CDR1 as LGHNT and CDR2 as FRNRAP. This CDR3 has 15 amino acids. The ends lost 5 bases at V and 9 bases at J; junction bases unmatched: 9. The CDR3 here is CASGPPPLAGGEQFF. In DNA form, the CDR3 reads TGTGCTAGTGGTCCTCCTCCGCTAGCGGGAGGTGAGCAGTTCTTC.

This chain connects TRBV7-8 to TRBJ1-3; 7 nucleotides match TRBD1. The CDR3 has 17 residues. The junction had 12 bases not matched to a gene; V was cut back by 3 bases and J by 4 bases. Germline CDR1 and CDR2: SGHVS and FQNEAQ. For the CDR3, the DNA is TGTGCCAGCAGCTTGCGGATGCAGGGGGAAAGAGGAAACACCATATATTTT. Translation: CASSLRMQGERGNTIYF.

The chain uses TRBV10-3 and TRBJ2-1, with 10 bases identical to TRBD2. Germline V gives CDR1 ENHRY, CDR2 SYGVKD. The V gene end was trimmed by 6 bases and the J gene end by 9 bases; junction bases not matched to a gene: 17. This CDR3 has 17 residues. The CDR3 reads CAISASGSGRSGSEQFF. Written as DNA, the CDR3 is TGTGCCATCAGCGCTAGCGGGAGCGGCCGTTCCGGAAGTGAGCAGTTCTTC.

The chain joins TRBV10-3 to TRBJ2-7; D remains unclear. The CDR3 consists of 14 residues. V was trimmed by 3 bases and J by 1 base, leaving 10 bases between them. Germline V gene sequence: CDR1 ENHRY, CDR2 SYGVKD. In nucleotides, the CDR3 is TGTGCCATCAGTGAAACCGAACCGTCCTACGAGCAGTACTTC. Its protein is CAISETEPSYEQYF.

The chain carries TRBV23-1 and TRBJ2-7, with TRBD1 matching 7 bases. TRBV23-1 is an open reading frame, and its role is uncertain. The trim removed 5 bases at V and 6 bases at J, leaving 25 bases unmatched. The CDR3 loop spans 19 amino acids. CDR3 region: CASSLRHESMWGQWCEQYF. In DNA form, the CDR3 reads TGCGCCAGCAGTTTGCGACACGAATCGATGTGGGGACAGTGGTGCGAGCAGTACTTC.